This T cell receptor beta chain was identified in a study of blood T cells in healthy people across ages. Study observations and caveats: Expanded clonotype shifts may have been confounded, as the donors had an unknown CMV status.

In the case of this clonotype: Its antigen is unknown.

A second about 7 to 11 cycle PCR used barcoded and J-beta primers. Each TCR beta cDNA got a 12-nucleotide random molecular identifier. TCRdb fed the 5' RACE reads into MiXCR, producing one record per CDR3 protein. The sample yields 730,000 or so distinct CDR3 sequences, 40% to 45% seen once. Trimming took off 7 bases at V and 1 base at J, with 11 bases between the two ends. The CDR3 extends over 14 amino acids. Germline lookup yields CDR1 MNHNY and CDR2 SVGAGI (reference sequence). The sequencing input was blood. The V gene is TRBV6-6, the J gene TRBJ2-4; D not resolved. The sequence came from a man of 80 years or more in good health. The CDR3 DNA follows: TGTGCCAGCACCATACTGGGTGCCAAAAACATTCAGTACTTC. Translated, it gives CASTILGAKNIQYF.